Described below is a single TCR beta chain sequence and its context. The sample holds many counts of this clonotype. The specificity of this receptor is unknown. No clone much larger than this one lies a single base away; base qualities are absent. These data come from a study of Graves' ophthalmopathy and Graves' hyperthyroidism (dated by TCRdb to 2016 to 2019). With regard to the full study: Peripheral blood was collected before any treatment was given, at the time of initial diagnosis. The study used TCR beta repertoire signatures to distinguish Graves' ophthalmopathy from Graves' hyperthyroidism and to predict progression to ophthalmopathy. In total, 135 blood samples were TCR-sequenced: fewer than 50 ophthalmopathy, some 80 hyperthyroidism and roughly 17 hyperthyroidism-to-ophthalmopathy patients. To explore V-J signatures that distinguish ophthalmopathy from hyperthyroidism, a discovery set of around 100 patients was enrolled, made up of under 50 with ophthalmopathy and 57 with stable hyperthyroidism. For independent validation, a separate cohort was made up of around 19 hyperthyroidism patients plus 17 patients who later progressed from hyperthyroidism to ophthalmopathy. In about six hyperthyroidism patients, T-cell repertoires of thyroid tissue and blood were compared. Following sampling, methimazole starting at 30 mg daily was administered to hyperthyroidism patients, and high-dose intravenous methylprednisolone was administered to ophthalmopathy patients. For training and testing, the 80 to 100 patients in the discovery cohort were randomly divided in a 7:3 ratio. Study-level results and caveats: In validation, the model predicted ophthalmopathy progression with roughly 68% sensitivity and roughly 72% specificity; some 13 predicted patients were CT-confirmed with GO in a median of about 6.2 months. Sample size was not statistically predetermined, and group allocation was not concealed from the investigators. Most of the expanded thyroid clonotypes with a frequency above 0.001 were also detected in blood, and it was suggested that the thyroid immune response may be reflected by blood repertoires. In cross-validation, the 13-signature model distinguished ophthalmopathy from stable hyperthyroidism with around 90% sensitivity and 81.08% specificity, while in the test set the corresponding values were about 79% and 69%.

CDR1 and CDR2 were assigned from the germline V gene as MDHEN and SYDVKM. CDR3 length: 14 amino acids, cysteine to phenylalanine. The CDR3 DNA has 42 bases and is translated from base 1. V and J are truncated by 6 bases and 5 bases respectively, leaving an intervening sequence of 14 bases. Hyperthyroidism was defined as stable when no progression to ophthalmopathy occurred within 18 months of follow-up. Patients with hyperthyroidism were aged 18 to 65 years, had been newly diagnosed, and had a disease duration of less than 2 months. Anyone with other autoimmune diseases, uncontrolled infections, pregnancy or lactation was excluded from the study. Diagnosis was based on clinical symptoms, serum thyroxine, TRAb, thyroid ultrasound and orbital computed tomography. Using Ficoll-Paque density gradient centrifugation, PBMCs were isolated from 9 to 10 ml of fresh peripheral blood. Total RNA was extracted with Trizol reagent and quality-checked on an Agilent 2100 Bioanalyzer.

TCR beta CDR3 regions were amplified from RNA transcripts for repertoire sequencing. A first-round RT-PCR used HTBI primers with the Qiagen OneStep RT-PCR kit, followed by a second-round multiplex PCR, size selection and purification. Libraries were sequenced paired-end with 100 bp reads on an Illumina HiSeq2000. The authors' pipeline ran thus. Reads were processed with SOAPnuke, discarding reads with adapters, uncalled bases, mean Phred below 15, or no exact constant-primer or identifier match. High-quality paired reads were merged with COPE v1.2.5. Each unique nucleotide sequence was defined as a clonotype, and clonotypes were aligned to IMGT TRB V, D and J references with MiTCR v1.1. Only V-J combinations with frequency above 0.0001 were analysed, covering approximately 99% of repertoires. A TCR clonal expansion and chaos score per V-J combination was defined as the ratio of F50 clonal expansion to chaos observed in the TCRdist matrix. Welch's t-statistics and random forest were used to reduce features to some 13 V-J combinations, which were fed into a naive Bayes classifier. The similarity between thyroid and blood repertoires was quantified using the Morisita-Horn index. The public reads were reprocessed in TCRdb via fastp at Q25 and MiXCR, keeping in-frame beta chains. Each CDR3 protein appears once, grouped with its most common genes and DNA. TCRdb's processing, not the authors' own work, is the source of the V and J calls. This sample comprises roughly 610,000 distinct CDR3 sequences, about 20% of them detected only once. 7.1% of the sample is in the top ten clones.

The receptor comes from a woman aged 18-30 years with stable Graves' hyperthyroidism. Some clones in this sample may be carry-over from other donors' samples. Donor details come from another sample of the same person, matched by shared clones. Sequences were obtained from peripheral blood. The chain is encoded by TRBV28 joined to TRBJ1-3; the D segment cannot be called with confidence. This receptor has the CDR3 CASRVGEGRNTIYF. The sequenced DNA: TGTGCCAGCAGAGTTGGAGAAGGGAGAAACACCATATATTTT.